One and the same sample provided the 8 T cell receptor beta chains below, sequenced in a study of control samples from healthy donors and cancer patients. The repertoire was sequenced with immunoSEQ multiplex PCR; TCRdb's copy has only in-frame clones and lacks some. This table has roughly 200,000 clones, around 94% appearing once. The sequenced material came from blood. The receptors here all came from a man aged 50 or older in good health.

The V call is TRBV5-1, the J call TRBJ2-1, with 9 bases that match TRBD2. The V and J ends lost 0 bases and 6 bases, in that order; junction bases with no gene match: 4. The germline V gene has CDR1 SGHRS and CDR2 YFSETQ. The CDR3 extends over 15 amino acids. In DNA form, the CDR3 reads TGCGCCAGCAGCTTGGGACTAGCGGCGGGCAATGAGCAGTTCTTC. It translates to CASSLGLAAGNEQFF.

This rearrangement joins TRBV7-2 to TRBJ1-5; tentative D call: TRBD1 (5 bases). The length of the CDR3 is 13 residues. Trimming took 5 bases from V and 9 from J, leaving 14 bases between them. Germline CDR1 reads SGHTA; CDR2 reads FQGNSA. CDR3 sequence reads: CASSPPGVGPQHF. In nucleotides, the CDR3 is TGTGCCAGCAGCCCGCCGGGGGTGGGGCCCCAGCATTTT.

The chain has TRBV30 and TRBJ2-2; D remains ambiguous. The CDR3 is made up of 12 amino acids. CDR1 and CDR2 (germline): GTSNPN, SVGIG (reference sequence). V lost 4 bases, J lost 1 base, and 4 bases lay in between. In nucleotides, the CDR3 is TGTGCCTGGACAGGGAACACCGGGGAGCTGTTTTTT. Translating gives CAWTGNTGELFF.

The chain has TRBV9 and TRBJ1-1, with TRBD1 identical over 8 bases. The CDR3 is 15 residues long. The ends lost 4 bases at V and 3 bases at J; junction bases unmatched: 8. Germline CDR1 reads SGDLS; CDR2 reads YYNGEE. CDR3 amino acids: CASSPRTGRDTEAFF. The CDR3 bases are TGTGCCAGCAGCCCCCGGACAGGGAGGGACACTGAAGCTTTCTTT.

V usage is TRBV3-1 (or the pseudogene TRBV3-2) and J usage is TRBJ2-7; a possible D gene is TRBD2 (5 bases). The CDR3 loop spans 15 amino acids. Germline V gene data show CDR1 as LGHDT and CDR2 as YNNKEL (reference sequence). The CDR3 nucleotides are TGTGCCAGCAGCCAAGATGGTTCGGGGTCCTCCGAGCAGTACGTC. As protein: CASSQDGSGSSEQYV.

The CDR3 spells CASTPLGTGSQPQHF. The CDR3 region has the DNA TGTGCCAGCACCCCCTTGGGGACAGGGAGTCAGCCCCAGCATTTT. The J gene is TRBJ1-5, the V gene TRBV2; TRBD1 aligns across 9 bases. Losses at the gene ends were 7 bases for V and 6 bases for J; bases not matched to a gene: 10. The CDR3 runs to 15 residues. Looked up from germline, CDR1 is SNHLY and CDR2 is FYNNEI.

CDR3 coding DNA: TGTGCCAGTAGTATAGATAACGCGGACGGGGAGCTGTTTTTT. This gives the protein CASSIDNADGELFF. The genes are TRBV19 and TRBJ2-2; D unresolved. The CDR3 extends over 14 amino acids. Germline V gene lookup returns CDR1 LNHDA and CDR2 SQIVND (reference sequence). Trimming stripped 0 bases from V and 7 bases from J, with 9 bases between.

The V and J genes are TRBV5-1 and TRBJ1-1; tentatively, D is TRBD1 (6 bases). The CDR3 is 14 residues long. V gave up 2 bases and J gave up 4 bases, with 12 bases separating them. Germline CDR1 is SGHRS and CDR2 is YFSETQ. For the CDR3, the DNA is TGCGCCAGCAGCTTTGGCAGGGGAACCACTGAAGCTTTCTTT. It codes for CASSFGRGTTEAFF.